This entry features one TCR beta chain sequence. No cognate antigen has been identified for it. No much larger clonotype is one base removed from it; base qualities were not supplied. Taken from the germline V gene, the CDR1 and CDR2 loops are ENHRY and SYGVKD. Germline trimming: 9 bases from V, 8 bases from J; junction bases outside gene matches: 10. CDR3 length: 13 amino acids, cysteine to phenylalanine. The kept DNA is CDR3 alone, 39 bases in frame from the first base. The data belong to a study of T cells in Graves' hyperthyroidism and ophthalmopathy (dated by TCRdb to between 2018 and 2021). Regarding the research as a whole: Peripheral blood samples were taken at the time of initial diagnosis, prior to any treatment. For training and testing, the 100 or so patients in the discovery cohort were randomly divided in a 7:3 ratio. In addition, the study compared T-cell repertoires in thyroid tissue and in blood from roughly 6 Graves' hyperthyroidism patients. Once sampling was done, hyperthyroidism patients were given methimazole at a starting dose of 30 mg daily, whereas ophthalmopathy patients were given high-dose intravenous methylprednisolone. TCR V-J signatures able to tell the groups apart were searched for in a discovery cohort of 100 or so patients, of whom more than 40 had Graves' ophthalmopathy and about 55 had stable Graves' hyperthyroidism. Prospective prediction of ophthalmopathy was tested in an independent validation cohort of about 19 hyperthyroidism patients and some 17 patients who later progressed to ophthalmopathy. The paper reports TCR Vbeta CDR3 sequencing of 130 to 150 peripheral blood samples: approximately 43 ophthalmopathy, over 70 hyperthyroidism and 17 progressor patients.

Stable Graves' hyperthyroidism was defined as no progression to ophthalmopathy during 18 months of follow-up. The hyperthyroidism patients were between 18 and 65 years old and newly diagnosed, with a disease duration of less than 2 months. The study excluded patients with uncontrolled infections, other autoimmune diseases, pregnancy or lactation. Clinical symptoms, serum thyroxine and TRAb, thyroid ultrasound, and orbital computed tomography formed the basis for the diagnoses. PBMCs were isolated from roughly 10 ml of fresh peripheral blood by Ficoll-Paque density gradient centrifugation. Total RNA was extracted using Trizol reagent, and RNA quality was assessed on an Agilent 2100 Bioanalyzer. On the study overall, not on this receptor specifically: Sample size was not statistically predetermined, and blinding of investigators to group allocation was not performed. In validation, the model predicted progression to ophthalmopathy with over 65% sensitivity and around 72% specificity, a median of about six months before onset. Most expanded thyroid clonotypes (frequency above 0.001) were also found in blood, which suggests that blood repertoires may mirror thyroid immune responses. A model built on a 13 V-J signature distinguished ophthalmopathy from stable hyperthyroidism, reaching over 85% sensitivity and around 81% specificity in cross-validation and 80%/75% in testing.

Amplification of TCR beta CDR3 regions was carried out from RNA transcripts. The first round of RT-PCR for the TCR CDR3 was performed with the HTBI primer set and the Qiagen OneStep RT-PCR kit. The libraries were constructed in a second round of multiplex PCR and then size-selected and purified. Sequencing of the libraries was done on an Illumina HiSeq2000 using paired-end 100 bp reads. In the paper's pipeline: SOAPnuke was used to process the raw data, with reads discarded if the reads contained adapters or uncalled bases, had a mean Phred below 15, or lacked an exact constant-primer or identifier match. COPE v1.2.5 was used to merge high-quality paired reads, and clonotypes were defined as unique nucleotide sequences. Clonotypes were aligned to IMGT TRBV, TRBD and TRBJ reference segments using MiTCR v1.1. The analysis was restricted to V-J combinations with a frequency above 0.0001, which together covered 99.2% of the repertoires. A TCS score was defined as the ratio of F50 (clonal expansion) to E x V (chaos), with BLOSUM62-based TCRdist applied between CDR3 peptides within each V-J. Welch's t-statistics and random forest reduced around 510 V-J features to around 14, which were used in a naive Bayes classifier (R e1071). Thyroid-blood repertoire similarity was quantified with the Morisita-Horn index. Using fastp trimming at Q25 and MiXCR clonotype assembly, TCRdb reanalyzed the public sequencing data and kept in-frame beta chains. Rows matching on CDR3 protein sequence are summarized as one entry with the most common DNA and genes. It is TCRdb's table, rather than the study itself, that gives the V and J calls and clone size. Across this sample there are roughly 800,000 distinct CDR3 sequences, with roughly 40% seen only once. The top ten clones comprise 8% to 9% of the sample.

The specimen was blood. Recombination linked TRBV10-3 to TRBJ1-2; 9 bases in between match TRBD1. The sequence derives from a young man with Graves' hyperthyroidism. The CDR3 has the sequence CAIFTGGAGGYTF. The sequence in DNA is TGTGCCATATTTACAGGGGGCGCGGGAGGCTACACCTTC.